This T cell receptor beta chain derives from a study of neurological immune-mediated disorders. Study-wide points: In HTLV-1-associated myelopathy, TCR clonal expansion was greatest, and in multiple sclerosis it was least, below healthy controls.

At least ten counts were recorded for this clonotype. Its antigen is as yet unknown. 5'RACE with 10-nucleotide random UMIs produced the cDNA. TCRdb re-derived calls from the 5' RACE reads in MiXCR, one entry per CDR3 protein. Here the sample spans tens of thousands of distinct CDR3 sequences, approximately 14% being singletons. Sequencing input: PBMCs. The source is a woman aged 45-60 years with HTLV-1-associated myelopathy (HAM/TSP).

In nucleotides, the CDR3 is TGCAGTGCTGCCAGAGGGATGGGGGCAGATACGCAGTATTTT. Its translation is CSAARGMGADTQYF. The genes are TRBV20-1 and TRBJ2-3; D possibly uses TRBD1 or TRBD2 (5 bases each). This CDR3 has 14 amino acids. CDR1 is DFQATT and CDR2 is SNEGSKA in the germline V gene (reference sequence). The V gene lost 5 bases and the J gene lost 4 bases, with 16 bases spanning the gap.